The 21 T cell receptor beta chains reported below all come from one sample, sequenced in a study of PD-1 blockade in classical Hodgkin lymphoma. TCRdb's copy holds only in-frame clones and misses some; the assay was immunoSEQ multiplex PCR. This sample has about 58,000 clones, with around 93% found just once. Relapse after autologous stem cell transplantation occurred in every patient, and brentuximab vedotin exposure varied. This sample comprised peripheral blood mononuclear cells (PBMCs), obtained before the second cycle of nivolumab. These receptors all stem from a human donor with classical Hodgkin lymphoma.

This rearrangement joins TRBV28 to TRBJ1-2; a possible D gene is TRBD1 (6 bases). Looked up from germline, CDR1 is MDHEN and CDR2 is SYDVKM. CDR3 length: 14 amino acids. Trimming removed 5 bases from V and 2 bases from J, with 12 bases in between. Here the CDR3 reads CASSIGGHNYGYTF. The CDR3 DNA follows: TGTGCCAGCAGTATCGGGGGGCACAACTATGGCTACACCTTC.

J is TRBJ2-4 and V is TRBV7-8; 8 bases match TRBD1. Germline-derived CDR1 and CDR2 are SGHVS and FQNEAQ. CDR3 length: 18 residues. Germline trimming cut 6 bases from V and 0 bases from J; bases unmatched to any gene: 13. For the CDR3, the DNA is TGTGCCAGCAGTAGGAGCAGGGGGCGCGAGGTAGCCAAAAACATTCAGTACTTC. Amino acid sequence: CASSRSRGREVAKNIQYF.

The gene calls are TRBV4-3 and TRBJ2-3; D unresolved. Between the trimmed V and J ends, which lost 1 base and 4 bases, there was a span of 12 bases. This CDR3 has 15 residues. From germline, CDR1 is LGHNA and CDR2 YSLEER. CDR3 in DNA: TGCGCCAGCAGCCAAGTTCTTAATGCTGCAGATACGCAGTATTTT. Its translation is CASSQVLNAADTQYF.

This clone was picked up one time. This sequence joins TRBV6-1 and TRBJ1-2, with D possibly matching TRBD1 (6 bases). CDR1 is MNHNS and CDR2 is SASEGT in the germline V gene. This CDR3 contains 14 residues. V was trimmed by 4 bases and J by 6 bases, leaving 15 bases between them. CDR3 sequence (DNA): TGTGCCAGCAGTGCCCCGGACAGATCCCATGGCTACACCTTC. Protein product: CASSAPDRSHGYTF.

V is TRBV5-6 and J is TRBJ1-2; 10 nucleotides agree with TRBD1. With V trimmed by 6 bases and J by 3 bases, 17 bases remained unmatched. The CDR3 has 18 amino acids. Germline CDR1 reads SGHDT; CDR2 reads YYEEEE. CDR3 nucleotide sequence: TGTGCCAGCACCATCGAGCACGGGGGACAGGGGATTTACTATGGCTACACCTTC. Its protein is CASTIEHGGQGIYYGYTF.

The rearrangement links TRBV9 to TRBJ1-3; TRBD1 might be the D (6 bases). The length of the CDR3 is 14 residues. With 3 bases removed from V and 1 base from J, the gap between germline ends came to 8 bases. The germline CDR1 and CDR2 sequences are SGDLS and YYNGEE. CDR3 in DNA: TGTGCCAGCAGCGACCAGGGGTCTGGAAACACCATATATTTT. This codes for CASSDQGSGNTIYF.

Here the CDR3 DNA reads TGTGCCTGGAGTGCGTCCACCCTCGACAGCTACGAGCAGTACTTC. Amino acids: CAWSASTLDSYEQYF. J is TRBJ2-7 and V is TRBV30; D possibly corresponds to TRBD1 (5 bases). The CDR3 covers 15 residues. Germline CDR1 and CDR2: GTSNPN and SVGIG (reference sequence). Trimming shortened V by 1 base and J by 3 bases, and 16 bases separated the two germline ends.

The DNA for the CDR3 is TGTGCCAGCAGCGCAGTAGCGGGGGGGCTTACAGATACGCAGTATTTT. The encoded protein is CASSAVAGGLTDTQYF. The chain links TRBV7-9 to TRBJ2-3, with 11 bases that match TRBD2. J lost 3 bases, V lost 5 bases, and 7 bases had no gene match. The CDR3 totals 16 residues. Germline V gene data show CDR1 as SEHNR and CDR2 as FQNEAQ (reference sequence).

This chain links TRBV27 with TRBJ2-3, with D perhaps TRBD2 (5 bases). CDR3 length equals 14 residues. V lost 6 bases to trimming and J lost 2 bases, with 12 bases between them. Germline V gene sequence: CDR1 MNHEY, CDR2 SMNVEV (reference sequence). The CDR3 DNA reads TGTGCCAGCAGAATAGCGCTTAACACAGATACGCAGTATTTT. Translating it yields CASRIALNTDTQYF.

This chain links TRBV1 with TRBJ2-1; the D call in the table, TRBD2, was not verified against the DNA. TRBV1 is recorded as a pseudogene. The CDR3 contains 17 residues. CDR3 amino acids: CTSSQGTSGGPYNEQFF. CDR3 in DNA: TGCACCAGCAGCCAAGGGACTAGCGGGGGGCCCTACAATGAGCAGTTCTTC.

The rearrangement joins TRBV10-3 to TRBJ2-7; the D call may be TRBD1 or TRBD2 (6 bases each). The germline V gene encodes CDR1 ENHRY and CDR2 SYGVKD. This CDR3 comprises 16 residues. V lost 4 bases and J 3 bases, leaving 19 bases between the germline ends. The CDR3 DNA reads TGTGCCATCAGTGCTGGGGGGCGCGGATCTTACTACGAGCAGTACTTC. It translates to CAISAGGRGSYYEQYF.

The V and J genes are TRBV6-6 and TRBJ2-7; 7 bases match TRBD1. There are 12 residues in the CDR3. The J segment lost 6 bases and the V segment lost 6 bases, leaving 5 bases of the junction unmatched. Germline assignment: CDR1 MNHNY and CDR2 SVGAGI (reference sequence). CDR3 amino acids: CASSNSGGEQYF. In DNA, the CDR3 is TGTGCCAGCAGCAACTCAGGGGGCGAGCAGTACTTC.

V usage is TRBV11-2 and J usage is TRBJ2-5; D is undetermined. CDR3 size: 12 residues. Germline V gene data show CDR1 as SGHAT and CDR2 as FQNNGV. With 5 bases removed from V and 5 bases from J, the gap between germline ends came to 9 bases. DNA of the CDR3: TGTGCCAGCAGCCCTTTGGGGGAGACCCAGTACTTC. It codes for CASSPLGETQYF.

The chain combines TRBV28 with TRBJ1-2, with TRBD1 as a possible D gene (5 bases). The length of the CDR3 is 11 residues. V lost 7 bases and J 8 bases, leaving 11 bases between the germline ends. The germline CDR1 and CDR2 sequences are MDHEN and SYDVKM. The CDR3 DNA reads TGTGCCAGCACCTTAGGGGAGGGCTACACCTTC. Translation gives CASTLGEGYTF.

This chain links TRBV4-1 with TRBJ1-5; 7 nucleotides line up with TRBD1. Germline V gene sequence: CDR1 MGHRA, CDR2 YSYEKL. The CDR3 loop spans 15 amino acids. V lost 2 bases to trimming and J lost 3 bases; unmatched junction nucleotides: 4. The CDR3 DNA is TGCGCCAGCAGCCAATCCCAGGGGGACAATCAGCCCCAGCATTTT. As protein: CASSQSQGDNQPQHF.

This clone was counted once. The chain joins TRBV27 to TRBJ2-5; unclear D gene. The CDR3 has 13 amino acids. CDR1 is MNHEY and CDR2 is SMNVEV in the germline V gene (reference sequence). The V end lost 2 bases, the J end lost 0 bases, and 4 bases lay between the germline ends. The CDR3 DNA follows: TGTGCCAGCAGTTTAGGGTACCAAGAGACCCAGTACTTC. Its protein product is CASSLGYQETQYF.

This clone came up a few times. The rearrangement links TRBV2 to TRBJ1-1; D remains unclear. This CDR3 contains 12 residues. CDR1 and CDR2 from the germline V gene are SNHLY and FYNNEI. V shed 7 bases and J shed 4 bases, with 10 bases lying between them. The CDR3 DNA is TGTGCCAGCAAGGTGGGCCGCACTGAAGCTTTCTTT. Encoded protein: CASKVGRTEAFF.

The chain is built from TRBV9 and TRBJ2-1; D gene uncertain. CDR1 SGDLS and CDR2 YYNGEE come from the germline V gene. The CDR3 runs to 14 residues. The germline V and J ends were trimmed by 3 bases and 0 bases, with 7 bases remaining between them. CDR3 nucleotides: TGTGCCAGCAGCGCCGTAATCTCCTACAATGAGCAGTTCTTC. This encodes CASSAVISYNEQFF.

The chain carries TRBV27 and TRBJ2-7, with TRBD2 identical over 9 bases. Germline V CDR1 and CDR2: MNHEY, SMNVEV (reference sequence). The CDR3 is 15 amino acids. Losses at the gene ends were 6 bases for V and 3 bases for J; bases not matched to a gene: 9. The CDR3, as DNA: TGTGCCAGCAGATATGCGGGAGGGCCTCTCTACGAGCAGTACTTC. Translating gives CASRYAGGPLYEQYF.

The V call is TRBV7-8, the J call TRBJ2-7; D may match TRBD1 or TRBD2 (5 bases each). V was trimmed by 7 bases and J by 2 bases, leaving 18 bases between them. Per the germline V gene, CDR1 is SGHVS and CDR2 is FQNEAQ. The CDR3 has 15 amino acids. The CDR3 DNA sequence: TGTGCCAGCACCTCGAGGGACGGCACCCCCTACGAGCAGTACTTC. As protein: CASTSRDGTPYEQYF.

This chain links TRBV27 with TRBJ2-1; 11 bases line up with TRBD2. Trimming took 5 bases from V and 0 from J; bases not matched to a gene: 3. The CDR3 is 16 amino acids. Germline loops: CDR1 MNHEY, CDR2 SMNVEV (reference sequence). CDR3 nucleotides: TGTGCCAGCAGTCATGGACTAGCGGGCTCCTACAATGAGCAGTTCTTC. It encodes CASSHGLAGSYNEQFF.